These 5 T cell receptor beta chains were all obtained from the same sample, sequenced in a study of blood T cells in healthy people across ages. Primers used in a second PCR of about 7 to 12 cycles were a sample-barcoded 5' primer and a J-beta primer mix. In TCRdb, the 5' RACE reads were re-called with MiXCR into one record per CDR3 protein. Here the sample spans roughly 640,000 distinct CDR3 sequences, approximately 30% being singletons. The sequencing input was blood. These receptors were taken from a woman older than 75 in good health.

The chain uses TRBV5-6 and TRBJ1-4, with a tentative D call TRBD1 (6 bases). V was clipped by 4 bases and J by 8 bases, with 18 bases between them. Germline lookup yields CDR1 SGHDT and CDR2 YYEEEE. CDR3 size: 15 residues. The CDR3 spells CASSGIGGGAEKLFF. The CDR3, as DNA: TGTGCCAGCAGCGGAATCGGAGGGGGGGCCGAAAAACTGTTTTTT.

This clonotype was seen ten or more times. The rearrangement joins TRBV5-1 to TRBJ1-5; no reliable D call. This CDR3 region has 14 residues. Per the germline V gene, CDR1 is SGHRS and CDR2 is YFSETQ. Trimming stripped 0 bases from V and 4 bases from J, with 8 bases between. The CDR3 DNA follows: TGCGCCAGCAGCTTGGACAACCTGAATCAGCCCCAGCATTTT. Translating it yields CASSLDNLNQPQHF.

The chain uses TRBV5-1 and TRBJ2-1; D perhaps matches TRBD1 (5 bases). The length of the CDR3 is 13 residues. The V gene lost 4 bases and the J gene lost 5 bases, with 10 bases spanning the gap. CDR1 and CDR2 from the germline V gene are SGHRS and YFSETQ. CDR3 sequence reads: CASSPGFHNEQFF. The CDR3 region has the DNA TGCGCCAGCAGCCCAGGGTTTCACAATGAGCAGTTCTTC.

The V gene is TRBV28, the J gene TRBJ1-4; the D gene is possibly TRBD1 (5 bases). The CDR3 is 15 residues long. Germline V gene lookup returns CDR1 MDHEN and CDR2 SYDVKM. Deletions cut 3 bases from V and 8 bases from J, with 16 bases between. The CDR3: CASSFSKGHKEKLFF. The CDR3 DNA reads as TGTGCCAGCAGTTTCTCTAAAGGACATAAAGAAAAACTGTTTTTT.

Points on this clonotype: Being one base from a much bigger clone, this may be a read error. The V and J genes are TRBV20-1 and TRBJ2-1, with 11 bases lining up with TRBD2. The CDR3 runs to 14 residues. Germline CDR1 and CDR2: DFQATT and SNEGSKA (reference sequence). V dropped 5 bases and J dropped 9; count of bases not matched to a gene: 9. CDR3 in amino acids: CSAETSGVGSEQFF. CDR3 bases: TGCAGTGCTGAGACTAGCGGGGTGGGGAGTGAGCAGTTCTTC.